The clone carrying this TCR beta chain appeared a single time. These data are taken from a study of blood T cell repertoires in COVID-19. The overall study: Sites in the United States, Italy and Spain provided acute and convalescent COVID-19 samples.

The germline CDR1 and CDR2 sequences are LGHNA and YNFKEQ. Trimming pared 0 bases from V and 4 bases from J, leaving 12 bases between. The CDR3 sequence is 15 residues long. This table comes from immunoSEQ multiplex PCR, and its TCRdb copy is limited to in-frame clones, with some not included. The top ten hold 2.6% of the sample, which has approximately 320,000 clones, 90% seen once. The sequence came from a man aged 55 to 70 who had recovered from COVID-19. The source material was PBMCs or T cells enriched from blood (not recorded which). The V and J genes are TRBV4-2 and TRBJ1-2, with no clear D. The CDR3 here is CASSQDSQVFYGYTF. CDR3 nucleotide sequence: TGTGCCAGCAGCCAAGATTCGCAGGTATTCTATGGCTACACCTTC.